Below, 5 T cell receptor beta chains from the same sample are listed, as sequenced in a study of control samples from healthy donors and cancer patients. Method: immunoSEQ multiplex PCR; TCRdb's copy keeps in-frame clones and lacks some. Of about 60,000 clones listed, roughly nine tenths are singletons. The sequenced material came from PBMCs. All receptors derive from a man in his forties with colorectal cancer.

The chain recombines TRBV7-8 with TRBJ2-2, with 11 bases aligning to TRBD2. The CDR3 runs 19 residues. Looked up from germline, CDR1 is SGHVS and CDR2 is FQNEAQ. The V gene end was trimmed by 5 bases and the J gene end by 6 bases; junction bases not matched to a gene: 17. The CDR3, as DNA: TGTGCCAGCAGCCCACAGGCTAGCGGGGGGACATTTTACTCCGGGGAGCTGTTTTTT. It codes for CASSPQASGGTFYSGELFF. The full variable domain, its missing parts supplied by reference TRBV7-8 and TRBJ2-2, is GAGVSQSPRYKVAKRGQDVALRCDPISGHVSLFWYQQALGQGPEFLTYFQNEAQLDKSGLPSDRFFAERPEGSVSTLKIQRTQQEDSAVYLCASSPQASGGTFYSGELFFGEGSRLTVL.

This rearrangement joins TRBV7-2 to TRBJ2-7; 9 positions match TRBD2. V dropped 5 bases and J dropped 6; count of bases not matched to a gene: 11. CDR1 is SGHTA and CDR2 is FQGNSA in the germline V gene. This CDR3 contains 15 residues. The CDR3 region has the DNA TGTGCCAGCAGCCTCCTCCCGGGCGGGGGGGTCGAGCAGTACTTC. This codes for CASSLLPGGGVEQYF.

This chain uses TRBV14 with TRBJ2-5, with D unclear. V lost 1 base, J lost 1 base, and 10 bases lay in between. There are 15 residues in the CDR3. Germline-derived CDR1 and CDR2 are SGHDN and FVKESK. This CDR3 is CASSQGTGRQETQYF. Here the CDR3 DNA reads TGTGCCAGCAGCCAAGGTACGGGCCGCCAAGAGACCCAGTACTTC.

V usage is TRBV6-6 and J usage is TRBJ1-1; 7 bases agree with TRBD1. The CDR3 runs to 14 residues. V was pared by 6 bases and J by 5 bases, with 9 bases of the junction left unmatched. Germline CDR1 reads MNHNY; CDR2 reads SVGAGI (reference sequence). CDR3 DNA sequence: TGTGCCAGCAGCTCCCGACAGGGTGGGACTGAAGCTTTCTTT. Protein: CASSSRQGGTEAFF.

V is TRBV7-3 and J is TRBJ2-2, with 13 bases fitting TRBD2. The CDR3 totals 17 residues. CDR1 is SGHTA, CDR2 FQGTGA, per germline. V shed 4 bases and J 4 bases; nucleotides not matched to a gene: 6. The CDR3: CASSSGLAGVVTGELFF. The CDR3 nucleotides are TGTGCCAGCAGCTCCGGACTAGCGGGGGTGGTCACCGGGGAGCTGTTTTTT.